Following are 4 T cell receptor beta chains from one sample sequenced in a study of vaccination effects on CD4 cells after COVID-19 (dated by TCRdb to the early 2020s). The ViraFEST assay stimulated PBMC with viral peptide pools and then used TCR sequencing to identify antigen-specific CD4+ T cell clonotypes by expansion. After about 9 days of culture, CD4+ T cells were isolated with the EasySep CD4+ T cell isolation kit. Convalescent patients had PCR-confirmed SARS-CoV-2 infection between March and December 2020, before Alpha, Beta and Delta variants emerged in the United States. Receptor amplification or capture employed the immunoSEQ multiplex PCR assay. The table was pulled from immuneACCESS by TCRdb, which kept in-frame rearrangements only. Such tables lose some clones; where checked, under half of the loss comes from unresolved V genes, and the rest has no known cause. This sample holds around 25,000 clones; roughly 72% were observed only once. 18% of the sample goes to the ten largest clones.

These receptors lack a known antigen. The material sequenced was CD4+ T cells from PBMCs cultured with SARS-CoV-2 spike peptides, taken before COVID-19 vaccination. Per the publication, the cell subset or site label means: SARS-CoV-2 spike overlapping peptide pool stimulation. Receptor source: a human donor who had a prior SARS-CoV-2 infection.

The V and J genes are TRBV11-3 and TRBJ2-7, with 8 bases aligning to TRBD1. This CDR3 is built from 17 residues. V lost 0 bases and J lost 3; bases outside the gene matches: 10. CDR1 SGHNT and CDR2 YENEEA come from the germline V gene. In DNA form, the CDR3 reads TGTGCCAGCAGCTTAGATTCTCGACAGGGGATCGTCTACGAGCAGTACTTC. This gives the protein CASSLDSRQGIVYEQYF.

The V call is TRBV3-1 (or the pseudogene TRBV3-2), the J call TRBJ2-2, with 8 bases lining up with TRBD1. This CDR3 is 15 amino acids long. V trimming: 3 bases; J trimming: 5 bases; junction bases outside the gene matches: 5. Germline V CDR1 and CDR2: LGHDT, YNNKEL (reference sequence). The CDR3 reads CASSHLGQGTGELFF. CDR3 in DNA: TGTGCCAGCAGCCACCTCGGACAGGGTACCGGGGAGCTGTTTTTT.

The chain uses TRBV5-6 and TRBJ2-7; perhaps TRBD1 as D (5 bases). Germline CDR1 and CDR2: SGHDT and YYEEEE. The CDR3 has 15 residues. V gave up 4 bases and J gave up 2 bases, with 16 bases separating them. The CDR3 bases are TGTGCCAGCAGCCGTGGTCCGACAGCAACCTACGAGCAGTACTTC. Protein sequence: CASSRGPTATYEQYF. Filled out from reference TRBV5-6 and TRBJ2-7, the complete variable domain reads DAGVTQSPTHLIKTRGQQVTLRCSPKSGHDTVSWYQQALGQGPQFIFQYYEEEERQRGNFPDRFSGHQFPNYSSELNVNALLLGDSALYLCASSRGPTATYEQYFGPGTRLTVT.

J is TRBJ1-2 and V is TRBV6-5; D is uncertain. V dropped 8 bases and J dropped 4 bases, with 14 bases sitting between them. The CDR3 is made up of 13 amino acids. Germline-derived CDR1 and CDR2 are MNHEY and SVGAGI. Here the CDR3 DNA reads TGTGCCAGCTTAGGGTGGCGCGGCTATGGCTACACCTTC. It is translated as CASLGWRGYGYTF.